This entry lists 9 T cell receptor beta chains sequenced from one sample in a study of blood T cell repertoires in COVID-19. Clones were sequenced by immunoSEQ multiplex PCR, and TCRdb holds only the in-frame ones, with some missing. The sample includes 330,000 or so clones, over 80% of them seen just once. The sample consisted of peripheral blood. The receptors derive from a man in his thirties or forties with COVID-19, enrolled during active disease.

The V and J genes are TRBV5-6 and TRBJ2-3, with TRBD2 matching over 10 bases. After removal of 4 bases from V and 4 bases from J, the junction contained 6 bases not matched to a gene. The CDR3 loop spans 15 amino acids. From germline, CDR1 is SGHDT and CDR2 YYEEEE. The CDR3, as DNA: TGTGCCAGCAGCCTAAGCGGGGGGGCCCCAGATACGCAGTATTTT. It yields the protein CASSLSGGAPDTQYF.

This chain connects TRBV6-5 to TRBJ2-2; the D gene is possibly TRBD1 (6 bases). The CDR3 loop spans 13 amino acids. Germline-derived CDR1 and CDR2 are MNHEY and SVGAGI. Trimming removed 8 bases from V and 7 bases from J, with 14 bases in between. The CDR3 region has the DNA TGTGCCAGCGGGGCAGGGGAAAGCGGGGAGCTGTTTTTT. Translation: CASGAGESGELFF.

J is TRBJ1-2 and V is TRBV7-9; D not resolved. This CDR3 region has 14 residues. With 1 base removed from V and 6 bases from J, the gap between germline ends came to 12 bases. CDR1 is SEHNR, CDR2 FQNEAQ, per germline (reference sequence). The CDR3 here is CASSLVGGEDGYTF. CDR3 in DNA: TGTGCCAGCAGCTTAGTCGGCGGGGAGGATGGCTACACCTTC.

The chain carries TRBV7-3 and TRBJ2-7; 9 nucleotides agree with TRBD1. The germline V gene encodes CDR1 SGHTA and CDR2 FQGTGA. V shed 0 bases and J 5 bases; nucleotides not matched to a gene: 5. The CDR3 totals 15 residues. The CDR3 region is CASSLTGQGNHEQYF. CDR3 bases: TGTGCCAGCAGCTTAACGGGACAGGGAAACCACGAGCAGTACTTC. The variable domain in full, completed from reference TRBV7-3 and TRBJ2-7, reads GAGVSQTPSNKVTEKGKYVELRCDPISGHTALYWYRQSLGQGPEFLIYFQGTGAADDSGLPNDRFFAVRPEGSVSTLKIQRTERGDSAVYLCASSLTGQGNHEQYFGPGTRLTVT.

The genes are TRBV28 and TRBJ1-3, with 7 bases that match TRBD1. Per germline, CDR1 MDHEN and CDR2 SYDVKM. The CDR3 runs to 14 residues. V trimming: 5 bases; J trimming: 1 base; junction bases outside the gene matches: 2. In DNA, the CDR3 is TGTGCCAGCAGTCCAGGGGGTTCTGGAAACACCATATATTTT. Protein sequence: CASSPGGSGNTIYF. Full variable domain (rest looked up from reference TRBV28 and TRBJ1-3): DVKVTQSSRYLVKRTGEKVFLECVQDMDHENMFWYRQDPGLGLRLIYFSYDVKMKEKGDIPEGYSVSREKKERFSLILESASTNQTSMYLCASSPGGSGNTIYFGEGSWLTVV.

The chain recombines TRBV7-8 with TRBJ1-2, with D uncertain. The germline V gene has CDR1 SGHVS and CDR2 FQNEAQ. CDR3 length: 14 residues. The V end was cut by 3 bases, the J end by 0 bases, with 8 bases between. The CDR3 is CASSLGTTNYGYTF. In nucleotides, the CDR3 is TGTGCCAGCAGCTTGGGTACTACTAACTATGGCTACACCTTC.

This chain uses TRBV28 with TRBJ2-7; TRBD2 is a possible D gene (7 bases). Germline V gene data show CDR1 as MDHEN and CDR2 as SYDVKM. Trimming shortened V by 8 bases and J by 7 bases, and 12 bases separated the two germline ends. CDR3 length: 11 amino acids. This chain's CDR3 is CASAGAWEQYF. In nucleotides, the CDR3 is TGTGCCAGCGCGGGGGCCTGGGAGCAGTACTTC.

This clone occurred once. The chain is built from TRBV7-2 and TRBJ1-5; 8 nucleotides match TRBD1. Germline values: CDR1 SGHTA, CDR2 FQGNSA. J was trimmed by 6 bases and V by 1 base; bases with no gene match: 8. This CDR3 is built from 16 residues. CDR3 coding DNA: TGTGCCAGCAGCTTAGGGACGCAGGGGGCGCGTCAGCCCCAGCATTTT. Amino acid sequence: CASSLGTQGARQPQHF.

For this clone: The same CDR3 arises from other DNA sequences in this sample as well. The chain has TRBV5-1 and TRBJ2-3; TRBD2 matches at 13 bases. The CDR3 length is 18 residues. The germline V gene encodes CDR1 SGHRS and CDR2 YFSETQ. Germline trimming cut 0 bases from V and 1 base from J; bases unmatched to any gene: 5. The DNA of the CDR3 is TGCGCCAGCAGCTTGGGACTAGCGGGGGGAAGGGGCACAGATACGCAGTATTTT. Residues: CASSLGLAGGRGTDTQYF. Full variable domain (rest looked up from reference TRBV5-1 and TRBJ2-3): KAGVTQTPRYLIKTRGQQVTLSCSPISGHRSVSWYQQTPGQGLQFLFEYFSETQRNKGNFPGRFSGRQFSNSRSEMNVSTLELGDSALYLCASSLGLAGGRGTDTQYFGPGTRLTVL.